This paragraph covers one TCR beta chain sequence. The same CDR3 also results from other DNA sequences found in this sample. The sample is drawn from a study of blood T cell repertoires in COVID-19. Whole-study context: The origin of the acute and convalescent COVID-19 samples was the United States, Italy and Spain. Sources were T cells, B-cell-depleted T cells, or PBMCs; the material itself was cDNA or gDNA.

In the study's own analysis: Amplification from reference gene primers served as the basis for estimated nucleated cell counts. Assay used: immunoSEQ multiplex PCR; TCRdb lists only in-frame clones, some missing. The D gene and trimming were derived from the DNA, and the V and J assignments and clone size from that table. Altogether about 220,000 clones are present, around 82% being singletons, with the ten largest covering 3% to 4.5%. The germline CDR1 and CDR2 sequences are KGHSH and LQKENI. This CDR3 is 13 amino acids long. V was clipped by 2 bases and J by 4 bases, with 6 bases between them. The rearrangement uses TRBV18 and TRBJ1-5; D perhaps matches TRBD1 (6 bases). Input material: peripheral blood. The TCR sequence derives from a woman over 75 with acute or convalescent COVID-19. The CDR3 nucleotides are TGTGCCAGCTCACCAGACAGGAATCAGCCCCAGCATTTT. Its translation is CASSPDRNQPQHF.